Described below is a single T cell receptor beta chain sequence and its context. It lacks a known antigen. No base qualities exist here, and no much larger clone lies one base off it. Receptor amplification or capture employed the immunoSEQ multiplex PCR assay. TCRdb holds this immuneACCESS table with in-frame rearrangements only. Some clones are missing; in checked studies, unresolved V genes explain under half, and the rest has no known cause. The sample includes roughly 49,000 clones, with more than 90% observed a single time. The ten largest clones take up 0.7% to 0.85% of the sample. These data are taken from a study of control samples from healthy donors and cancer patients (dated by TCRdb to 2018 to 2020). The material sequenced was PBMCs. This TCR came from a man aged 30-40 years with colorectal cancer.

In nucleotides, the sequence is TGTGCCAGCAGCCAAGGAAACCACAATGAGCAGTTCTTC. Protein translation: CASSQGNHNEQFF. Recombination connected TRBV14 to TRBJ2-1; no confident D gene assignment can be made. The germline V gene provides CDR1 SGHDN and CDR2 FVKESK. V and J are truncated by 1 base and 5 bases respectively, leaving an intervening sequence of 6 bases. The cysteine opens and the phenylalanine closes a CDR3 of 13 amino acids. Just the 39-base CDR3 DNA is kept, in frame starting at base 1.